Each of the 23 T cell receptor beta chains below was sequenced from the same sample in a study of monozygotic twins with inflammatory bowel disease (dated by TCRdb to the late 2010s). Library generation was performed with 5' RACE. The run used an Illumina HiSeq 2500. TCRdb reprocessed the sequencing reads and holds a single record per CDR3 protein sequence, with no DNA. This sample's records show 440,000 or so distinct CDR3 sequences. The top ten hold 2% to 3% of the sample. The sequencing input was blood. The source of these receptors is a human donor with ulcerative colitis or Crohn's disease, or a healthy co-twin of an affected twin (not recorded which).

This rearrangement joins TRBV4-3 to TRBJ2-1; TCRdb returns TRBD2, unconfirmable since there is no DNA. This CDR3 has 16 residues. Germline lookup yields CDR1 LGHNA and CDR2 YSLEER. The CDR3 spells CASSRESAGGWNEQFF.

This chain uses TRBV3-1 with TRBJ2-5; TCRdb indicates TRBD2, and absent DNA this call remains unverified. CDR1 is LGHDT and CDR2 is YNNKEL in the germline V gene (reference sequence). This CDR3 comprises 16 residues. CDR3 sequence reads: CASSQGGWTSTETQYF.

This chain connects TRBV28 to TRBJ2-7. In germline, CDR1 is MDHEN, CDR2 SYDVKM. The CDR3 runs to 12 residues. CDR3: CASSFHGVEQYF. The full variable domain, in which reference TRBV28 and TRBJ2-7 provide the parts outside the CDR3, is DVKVTQSSRYLVKRTGEKVFLECVQDMDHENMFWYRQDPGLGLRLIYFSYDVKMKEKGDIPEGYSVSREKKERFSLILESASTNQTSMYLCASSFHGVEQYFGPGTRLTVT.

This chain uses TRBV29-1 with TRBJ1-1. The CDR3 loop spans 11 amino acids. Germline V gene data show CDR1 as SQVTM and CDR2 as ANQGSEA. Here the CDR3 reads CSVASIEGAFF.

This rearrangement joins TRBV28 to TRBJ1-6; TCRdb indicates TRBD1, and absent DNA this call remains unverified. This CDR3 has 12 residues. CDR1 and CDR2 from the germline V gene are MDHEN and SYDVKM. The CDR3 loop is CAGRTGATPLHF. Variable domain in full (rest from reference TRBV28 and TRBJ1-6): DVKVTQSSRYLVKRTGEKVFLECVQDMDHENMFWYRQDPGLGLRLIYFSYDVKMKEKGDIPEGYSVSREKKERFSLILESASTNQTSMYLCAGRTGATPLHFGNGTRLTVT.

The rearrangement links TRBV6-6 to TRBJ1-1. This CDR3 has 14 amino acids. CDR1 is MNHNY, CDR2 SVGAGI, per germline (reference sequence). The CDR3 loop reads CASRPTQWEAEAFF.

The rearrangement joins TRBV18 to TRBJ2-1; TCRdb's D call, TRBD2, is unchecked because there is no DNA. The CDR3 runs to 14 residues. Germline CDR1 and CDR2: KGHSH and LQKENI. The CDR3 loop is CASSPVRGDNEQFF.

CDR3 protein: CASSLGRHTDTQYF. The rearrangement uses TRBV27 and TRBJ2-3. Germline CDR1 and CDR2: MNHEY and SMNVEV (reference sequence). This CDR3 region has 14 residues.

The V gene is TRBV6-1, the J gene TRBJ2-2; TCRdb designates TRBD2, a call that cannot be tested without DNA. The CDR3 loop spans 14 amino acids. Germline CDR1 MNHNS, CDR2 SASEGT. CDR3 residues: CASYSLLPPGSCFF.

The chain recombines TRBV5-1 with TRBJ1-2. The CDR3 runs 14 residues. Germline V lookup: CDR1 SGHRS, CDR2 YFSETQ. This CDR3 reads CASSPREARYGYTF. Filled out from reference TRBV5-1 and TRBJ1-2, the complete variable domain reads KAGVTQTPRYLIKTRGQQVTLSCSPISGHRSVSWYQQTPGQGLQFLFEYFSETQRNKGNFPGRFSGRQFSNSRSEMNVSTLELGDSALYLCASSPREARYGYTFGSGTRLTVV.

This chain uses TRBV7-3 with TRBJ2-3; TCRdb's D gene call, TRBD2, goes unchecked for lack of DNA. The CDR3 consists of 15 residues. Germline CDR1 and CDR2: SGHTA and FQGTGA. The CDR3 reads CASSLTLAGGSTQYF.

This chain joins TRBV28 and TRBJ1-2. Per the germline V gene, CDR1 is MDHEN and CDR2 is SYDVKM. The CDR3 sequence is 13 residues long. CDR3 protein: CASSLVANLGYTF.

The chain couples TRBV12-3 or TRBV12-4 to TRBJ2-5. This CDR3 has 13 residues. The CDR3 protein is CASKRSDQETQYF.

The chain recombines TRBV7-9 with TRBJ1-2; TCRdb's D call, TRBD1, is unchecked because there is no DNA. Germline CDR1 and CDR2: SEHNR and FQNEAQ (reference sequence). This CDR3 contains 14 residues. CDR3 in amino acids: CASSFAGTFYGYTF.

The chain uses TRBV18 and TRBJ2-3. Germline V lookup: CDR1 KGHSH, CDR2 LQKENI. The CDR3 covers 13 residues. CDR3 residues: CASSPTGSDTQYF.

V gene TRBV30 combines with J gene TRBJ1-5. The CDR3 loop spans 14 amino acids. The germline V gene has CDR1 GTSNPN and CDR2 SVGIG (reference sequence). The chain's CDR3 is CAWGGDRSNQPQHF.

The chain joins TRBV5-1 to TRBJ1-2; TCRdb's assignment of TRBD1 cannot be checked, as there is no DNA. The germline V gene has CDR1 SGHRS and CDR2 YFSETQ. The CDR3 has 15 residues. The chain's CDR3 is CASSLNSGQLYGYTF.

The chain has TRBV7-9 and TRBJ1-1; lacking DNA, the TRBD1 call made by TCRdb goes unchecked. Germline loops: CDR1 SEHNR, CDR2 FQNEAQ (reference sequence). This CDR3 has 14 amino acids. The CDR3 protein is CASSREQGSTEAFF.

The V and J genes are TRBV27 and TRBJ2-7; TCRdb gives TRBD1 as the D gene, but with no DNA this cannot be confirmed. Germline-derived CDR1 and CDR2 are MNHEY and SMNVEV (reference sequence). The CDR3 runs to 14 residues. CDR3: CASSPTGGNYEQYF.

V and J are TRBV10-3 and TRBJ2-3; the D call from TCRdb, TRBD2, cannot be confirmed without DNA. The germline V gene has CDR1 ENHRY and CDR2 SYGVKD. The CDR3 contains 13 residues. Here the CDR3 reads CASRLADTDTQYF.

The chain employs TRBV7-2 and TRBJ2-3; the TCRdb call, TRBD1, lacks DNA for checking. Germline V gene sequence: CDR1 SGHTA, CDR2 FQGNSA. This CDR3 contains 14 residues. The CDR3 is CASTPRQGRDTQYF.

V gene TRBV5-1 combines with J gene TRBJ1-1. Germline V gene lookup returns CDR1 SGHRS and CDR2 YFSETQ. The CDR3 is made up of 11 amino acids. The CDR3 loop reads CASSGGPEAFF. Full variable domain (remainder filled in from reference TRBV5-1 and TRBJ1-1): KAGVTQTPRYLIKTRGQQVTLSCSPISGHRSVSWYQQTPGQGLQFLFEYFSETQRNKGNFPGRFSGRQFSNSRSEMNVSTLELGDSALYLCASSGGPEAFFGQGTRLTVV.

This chain joins TRBV3-1 and TRBJ1-3. The germline V gene encodes CDR1 LGHDT and CDR2 YNNKEL (reference sequence). The length of the CDR3 is 15 residues. This chain's CDR3 is CASSQDRSSGNTIYF. Together with reference TRBV3-1 and TRBJ1-3, the CDR3 gives the full variable domain: DTAVSQTPKYLVTQMGNDKSIKCEQNLGHDTMYWYKQDSKKFLKIMFSYNNKELIINETVPNRFSPKSPDKAHLNLHINSLELGDSAVYFCASSQDRSSGNTIYFGEGSWLTVV.